The 12 T cell receptor beta chains given below trace back to one sample, sequenced in a study of T-cell memory formation after mild COVID-19. Each CDR3 protein gets one entry after TCRdb re-called the 5' RACE reads with MiXCR. Here the sample spans approximately 100,000 distinct CDR3 sequences, more than 20% being singletons. Input material: PBMCs or a T cell subset sorted from them (not recorded which). The receptors shown here come from a man between 18 and 35 years old who had mild COVID-19 (a few samples of this study predate the infection). Cell type and time point are not known.

The rearrangement joins TRBV5-1 to TRBJ2-3; D uncertain. V was pared by 1 base and J by 5 bases, with 14 bases between. Germline V gene data show CDR1 as SGHRS and CDR2 as YFSETQ. This CDR3 is built from 15 residues. The CDR3 nucleotides are TGCGCCAGCAGCTTGCTCGGGCCTTTAAGAGATACGCAGTATTTT. It is translated as CASSLLGPLRDTQYF.

The chain joins TRBV7-6 to TRBJ2-7, with no clear D. This CDR3 has 15 amino acids. The germline V gene encodes CDR1 SGHVS and CDR2 FNYEAQ. V was trimmed by 1 base and J by 4 bases, leaving 14 bases between them. CDR3 residues: CASSLGSGGLYEQYF. DNA of the CDR3: TGTGCCAGCAGCTTAGGTAGTGGTGGTCTGTACGAGCAGTACTTC. The full variable domain, rest sourced from reference TRBV7-6 and TRBJ2-7, is GAGVSQSPRYKVTKRGQDVALRCDPISGHVSLYWYRQALGQGPEFLTYFNYEAQQDKSGLPNDRFSAERPEGSISTLTIQRTEQRDSAMYRCASSLGSGGLYEQYFGPGTRLTVT.

J is TRBJ1-1 and V is TRBV6-5; no clear D. V was clipped by 7 bases and J by 3 bases, with 6 bases between them. The CDR3 is made up of 11 amino acids. Germline loops: CDR1 MNHEY, CDR2 SVGAGI. The CDR3 DNA reads TGTGCCAGCACCTCGTACACTGAAGCTTTCTTT. It translates to CASTSYTEAFF.

This clonotype was recorded a few times. The gene calls are TRBV7-2 and TRBJ2-5, with 7 positions matching TRBD2. Germline V CDR1 and CDR2: SGHTA, FQGNSA. V shed 7 bases and J 5 bases; nucleotides not matched to a gene: 13. The CDR3 length is 15 residues. The CDR3 loop reads CASTPRPWGGETQYF. The CDR3 bases are TGTGCCAGCACCCCGCGACCGTGGGGGGGGGAGACCCAGTACTTC.

This clonotype turned up a few times. The chain combines TRBV20-1 with TRBJ1-2; 7 bases agree with TRBD1. The V gene's germline CDR1 is DFQATT and CDR2 SNEGSKA (reference sequence). V was clipped by 6 bases and J by 0 bases; unmatched bases: 10. The CDR3 is 15 amino acids. The CDR3 coding sequence is TGCAGTGCCCTAGACAGGGAGGGGGCTAACTATGGCTACACCTTC. It encodes CSALDREGANYGYTF.

The sample holds a few counts of this clonotype. The chain employs TRBV4-3 and TRBJ1-2; 7 bases agree with TRBD1. The CDR3 spans 15 residues. Germline-derived CDR1 and CDR2 are LGHNA and YSLEER. V shed 0 bases, J shed 5 bases, and the junction held 6 bases outside the gene matches. The CDR3 DNA sequence: TGCGCCAGCAGCCAAGAAGACGAGACAGGGTATGGCTACACCTTC. It translates to CASSQEDETGYGYTF.

This clonotype showed up just once. This sequence joins TRBV27 and TRBJ2-5; 7 bases line up with TRBD1. The CDR3 consists of 15 residues. CDR1 is MNHEY, CDR2 SMNVEV, per germline (reference sequence). Trimming took 5 bases from V and 0 from J; bases not matched to a gene: 6. In DNA form, the CDR3 reads TGTGCCAGCAGTGGGGAAGGGGGCTACCAAGAGACCCAGTACTTC. Residues: CASSGEGGYQETQYF.

This clonotype was recorded at least ten times. The J gene is TRBJ2-3, the V gene TRBV6-5; no definite D call. CDR3 length: 15 amino acids. Trimming shortened V by 0 bases and J by 1 base, and 8 bases separated the two germline ends. Looked up from germline, CDR1 is MNHEY and CDR2 is SVGAGI. CDR3 amino acids: CASSYSLGRTDTQYF. CDR3 DNA: TGTGCCAGCAGTTACTCGTTGGGCCGCACAGATACGCAGTATTTT.

The rearrangement joins TRBV14 to TRBJ2-1; D unclear. This CDR3 is 12 amino acids long. The V and J ends lost 5 bases and 6 bases respectively, with 8 bases between them. In germline, CDR1 is SGHDN, CDR2 FVKESK. This CDR3 reads CASSKGPNEQFF. The CDR3 DNA sequence: TGTGCCAGCAGCAAAGGCCCCAATGAGCAGTTCTTC.

The J gene is TRBJ1-2, the V gene TRBV7-9; 8 bases match TRBD1. CDR3 length equals 15 residues. The V gene end was trimmed by 1 base and the J gene end by 2 bases; junction bases not matched to a gene: 3. Germline V gene sequence: CDR1 SEHNR, CDR2 FQNEAQ (reference sequence). CDR3 amino acids: CASSLVRQGNYGYTF. The CDR3 bases are TGTGCCAGCAGCTTAGTTCGACAGGGGAACTATGGCTACACCTTC.

The genes are TRBV27 and TRBJ2-7, with D maybe TRBD2 (7 bases). Per germline, CDR1 MNHEY and CDR2 SMNVEV (reference sequence). V was cut by 6 bases and J by 4 bases, with 19 bases left in between. There are 15 residues in the CDR3. CDR3 sequence reads: CASSPWGRGGYEQYF. CDR3 DNA sequence: TGTGCCAGCAGCCCCTGGGGCAGGGGAGGGTACGAGCAGTACTTC.

J is TRBJ1-2 and V is TRBV4-3, with TRBD1 matching 7 bases. The CDR3 spans 15 residues. The ends lost 0 bases at V and 4 bases at J; junction bases unmatched: 5. The V gene's germline CDR1 is LGHNA and CDR2 YSLEER. Written as DNA, the CDR3 is TGCGCCAGCAGCCAAGAACCCGAGGGGGCCTATGGCTACACCTTC. Amino acids: CASSQEPEGAYGYTF.